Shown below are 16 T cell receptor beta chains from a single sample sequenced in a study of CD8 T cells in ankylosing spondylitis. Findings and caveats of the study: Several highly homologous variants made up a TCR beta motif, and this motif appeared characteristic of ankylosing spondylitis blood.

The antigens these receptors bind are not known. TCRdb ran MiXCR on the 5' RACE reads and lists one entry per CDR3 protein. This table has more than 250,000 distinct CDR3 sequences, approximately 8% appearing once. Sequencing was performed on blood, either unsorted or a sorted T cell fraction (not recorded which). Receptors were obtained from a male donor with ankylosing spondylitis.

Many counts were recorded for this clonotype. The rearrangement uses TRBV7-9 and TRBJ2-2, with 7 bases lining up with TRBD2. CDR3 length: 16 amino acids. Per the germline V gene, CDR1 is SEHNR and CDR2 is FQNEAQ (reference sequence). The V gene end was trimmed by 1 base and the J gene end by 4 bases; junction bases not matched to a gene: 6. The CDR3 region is CASSLVGDYSTGELFF. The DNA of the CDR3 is TGTGCCAGCAGCTTAGTGGGGGACTACAGCACCGGGGAGCTGTTTTTT.

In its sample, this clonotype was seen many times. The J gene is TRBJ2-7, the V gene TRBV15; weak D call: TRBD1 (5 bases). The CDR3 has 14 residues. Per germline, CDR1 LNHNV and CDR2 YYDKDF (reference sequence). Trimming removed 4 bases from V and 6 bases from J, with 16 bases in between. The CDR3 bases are TGTGCCACCAGCATATCAGGATGGGGCGCCGAGCAGTACTTC. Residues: CATSISGWGAEQYF.

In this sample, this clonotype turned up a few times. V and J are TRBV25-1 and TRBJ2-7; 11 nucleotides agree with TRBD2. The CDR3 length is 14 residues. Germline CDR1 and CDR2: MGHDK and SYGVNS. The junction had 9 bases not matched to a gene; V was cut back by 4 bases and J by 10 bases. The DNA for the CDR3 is TGTGCCAGCAGTGTGAATAGCGGGAGGGCCTTACAGTACTTC. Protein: CASSVNSGRALQYF.

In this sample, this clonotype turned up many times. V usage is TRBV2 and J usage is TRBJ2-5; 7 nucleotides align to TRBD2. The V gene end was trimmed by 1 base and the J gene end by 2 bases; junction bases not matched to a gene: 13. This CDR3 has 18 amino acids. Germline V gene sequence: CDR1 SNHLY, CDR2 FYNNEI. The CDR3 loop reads CASSEVPLGRAIQETQYF. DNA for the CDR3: TGTGCCAGCAGTGAAGTACCCCTAGGGAGGGCGATACAAGAGACCCAGTACTTC.

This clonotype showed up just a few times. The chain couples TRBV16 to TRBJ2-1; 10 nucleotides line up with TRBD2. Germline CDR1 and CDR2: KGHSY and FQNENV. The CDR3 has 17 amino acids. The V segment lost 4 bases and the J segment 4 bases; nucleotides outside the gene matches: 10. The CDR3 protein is CASSPLILAGTYNEQFF. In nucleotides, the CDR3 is TGTGCCAGCAGCCCCCTAATACTAGCGGGAACTTACAATGAGCAGTTCTTC.

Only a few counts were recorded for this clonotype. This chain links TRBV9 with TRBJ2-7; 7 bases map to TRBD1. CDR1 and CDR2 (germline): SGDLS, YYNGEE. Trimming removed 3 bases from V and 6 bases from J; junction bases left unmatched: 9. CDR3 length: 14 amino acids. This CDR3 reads CASSGNRGAGEQYF. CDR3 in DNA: TGTGCCAGCAGCGGAAACAGGGGTGCAGGCGAGCAGTACTTC.

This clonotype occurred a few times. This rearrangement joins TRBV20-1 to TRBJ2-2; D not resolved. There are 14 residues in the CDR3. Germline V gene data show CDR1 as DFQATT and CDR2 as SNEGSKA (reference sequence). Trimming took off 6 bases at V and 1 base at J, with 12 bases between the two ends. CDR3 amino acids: CSAAGPLNTGELFF. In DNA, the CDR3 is TGCAGTGCCGCAGGCCCGCTGAACACCGGGGAGCTGTTTTTT.

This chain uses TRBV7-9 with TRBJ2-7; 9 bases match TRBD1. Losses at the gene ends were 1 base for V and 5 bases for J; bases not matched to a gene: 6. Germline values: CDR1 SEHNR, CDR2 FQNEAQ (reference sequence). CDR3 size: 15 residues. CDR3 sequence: CASSLDRDRAHEQYF. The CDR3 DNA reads TGTGCCAGCAGCTTAGATAGGGACAGGGCCCACGAGCAGTACTTC.

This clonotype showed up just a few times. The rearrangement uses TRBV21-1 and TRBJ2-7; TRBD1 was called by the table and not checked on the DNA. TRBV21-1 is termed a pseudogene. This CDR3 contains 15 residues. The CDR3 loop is CASRIGDGESYEQYF. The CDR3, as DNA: TGTGCCAGCAGAATCGGGGACGGGGAGTCCTACGAGCAGTACTTC.

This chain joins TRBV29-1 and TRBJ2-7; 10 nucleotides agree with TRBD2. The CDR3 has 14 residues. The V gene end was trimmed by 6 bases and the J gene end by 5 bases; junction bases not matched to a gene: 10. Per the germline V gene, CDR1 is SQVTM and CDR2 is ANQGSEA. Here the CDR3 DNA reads TGCAGCGTAACCAAGCGGGAGGGAGTCAACGAGCAGTACTTC. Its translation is CSVTKREGVNEQYF.

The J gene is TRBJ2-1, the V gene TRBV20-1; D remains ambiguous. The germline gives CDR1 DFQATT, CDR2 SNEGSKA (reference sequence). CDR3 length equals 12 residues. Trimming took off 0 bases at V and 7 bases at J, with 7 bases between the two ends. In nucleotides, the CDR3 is TGCAGTGCTAGAGACTGGTCAAATGAGCAGTTCTTC. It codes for CSARDWSNEQFF.

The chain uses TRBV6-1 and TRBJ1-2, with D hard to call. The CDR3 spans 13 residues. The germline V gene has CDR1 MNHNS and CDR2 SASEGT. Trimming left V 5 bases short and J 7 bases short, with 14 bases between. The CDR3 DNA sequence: TGTGCCAGCAGTCCTACCCCCGGTTTTGGCTACACCTTC. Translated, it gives CASSPTPGFGYTF.

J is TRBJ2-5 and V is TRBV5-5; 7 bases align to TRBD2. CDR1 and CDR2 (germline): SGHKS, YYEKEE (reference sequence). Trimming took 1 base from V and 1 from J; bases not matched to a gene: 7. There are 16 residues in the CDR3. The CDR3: CASSLRLAVVQETQYF. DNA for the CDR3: TGTGCCAGCAGCTTGCGCCTAGCGGTAGTCCAAGAGACCCAGTACTTC.

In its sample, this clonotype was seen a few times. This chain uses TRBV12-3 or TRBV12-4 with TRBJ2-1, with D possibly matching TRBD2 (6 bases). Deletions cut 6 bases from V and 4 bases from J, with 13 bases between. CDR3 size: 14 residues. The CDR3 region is CASSRGTGYNEQFF. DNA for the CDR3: TGTGCCAGCAGCCGGGGGACGGGATACAATGAGCAGTTCTTC.

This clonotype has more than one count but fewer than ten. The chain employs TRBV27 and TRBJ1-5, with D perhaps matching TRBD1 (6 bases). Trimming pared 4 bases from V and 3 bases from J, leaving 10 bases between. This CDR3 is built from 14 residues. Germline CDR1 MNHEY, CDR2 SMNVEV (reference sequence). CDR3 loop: CASSSHRANQPQHF. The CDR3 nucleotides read TGTGCCAGCAGTTCCCACAGGGCCAATCAGCCCCAGCATTTT.

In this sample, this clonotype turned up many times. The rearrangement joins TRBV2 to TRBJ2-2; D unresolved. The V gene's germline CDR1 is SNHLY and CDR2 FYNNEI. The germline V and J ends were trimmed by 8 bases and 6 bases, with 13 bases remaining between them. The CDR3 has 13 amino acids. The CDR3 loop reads CASSAESPGELFF. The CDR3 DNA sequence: TGTGCCAGCTCCGCCGAGAGTCCCGGGGAGCTGTTTTTT. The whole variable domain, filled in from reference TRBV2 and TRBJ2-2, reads EPEVTQTPSHQVTQMGQEVILRCVPISNHLYFYWYRQILGQKVEFLVSFYNNEISEKSEIFDDQFSVERPDGSNFTLKIRSTKLEDSAMYFCASSAESPGELFFGEGSRLTVL.